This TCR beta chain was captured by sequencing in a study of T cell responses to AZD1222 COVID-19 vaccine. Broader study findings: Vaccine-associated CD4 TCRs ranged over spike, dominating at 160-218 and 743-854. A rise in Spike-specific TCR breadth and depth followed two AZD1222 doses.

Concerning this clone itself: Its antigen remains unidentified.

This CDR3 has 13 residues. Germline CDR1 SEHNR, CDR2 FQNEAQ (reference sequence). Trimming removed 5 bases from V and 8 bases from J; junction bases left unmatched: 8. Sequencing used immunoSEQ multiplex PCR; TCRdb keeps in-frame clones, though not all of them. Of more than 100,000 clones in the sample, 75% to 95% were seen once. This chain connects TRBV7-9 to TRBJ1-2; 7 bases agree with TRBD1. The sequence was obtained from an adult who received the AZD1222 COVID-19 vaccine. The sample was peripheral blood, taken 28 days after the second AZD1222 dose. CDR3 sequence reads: CASSVQGSGGYTF. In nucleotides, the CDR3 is TGTGCCAGCAGCGTACAGGGGAGTGGCGGCTACACCTTC.